This T cell receptor beta chain comes out of a study of OX40 agonist ivuxolimab in advanced cancers. The overall study: Every 2 weeks, patients received ivuxolimab intravenously, dosed at 0.01 to 10 mg/kg. Of the patients, three showed partial responses, one with hepatocellular carcinoma and two with cutaneous melanoma.

In this sample, this clone is medium-sized. Its matching antigen is unknown. Study-wide results and caveats: At 0.1 to 3.0 mg/kg and by week 6, CD4+ and CD8+ T cells in the blood had expanded clonally. Also showing low normalized T-cell clonal expansion were some of the nonresponders.

Profiling relied on immunoSEQ multiplex PCR, and the TCRdb table lists in-frame clones only, not all of them. The table has roughly 34,000 clones, about 80% seen once. Sequencing was performed on CD4+ or CD8+ T cells sorted from blood, taken in a trial of the OX40 agonist ivuxolimab. The TCR comes from an adult with an advanced solid tumor such as melanoma, head and neck, liver or kidney cancer.

DNA for the CDR3: TGTGCCAGTAGTATCGCGAAACAAACTAGGGAGCAGTACTTC. Translating it yields CASSIAKQTREQYF. The chain is built from TRBV19 and TRBJ2-7, with D possibly matching TRBD2 (5 bases). Germline assignment: CDR1 LNHDA and CDR2 SQIVND (reference sequence). Trimming stripped 3 bases from V and 7 bases from J, with 16 bases between. The CDR3 extends over 14 amino acids.